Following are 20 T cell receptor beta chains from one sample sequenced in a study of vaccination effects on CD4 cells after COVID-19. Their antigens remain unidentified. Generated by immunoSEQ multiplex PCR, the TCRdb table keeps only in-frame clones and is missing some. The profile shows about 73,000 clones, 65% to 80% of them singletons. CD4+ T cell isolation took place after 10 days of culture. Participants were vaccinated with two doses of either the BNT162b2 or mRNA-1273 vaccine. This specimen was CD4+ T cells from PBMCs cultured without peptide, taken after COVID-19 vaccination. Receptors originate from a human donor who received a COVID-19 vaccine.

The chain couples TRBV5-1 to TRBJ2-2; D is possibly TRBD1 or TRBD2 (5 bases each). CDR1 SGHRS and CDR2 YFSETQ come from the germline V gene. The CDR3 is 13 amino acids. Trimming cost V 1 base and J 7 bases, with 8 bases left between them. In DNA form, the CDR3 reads TGCGCCAGCAGCTTGCTTGGGGGCGGGGAGCTGTTTTTT. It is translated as CASSLLGGGELFF.

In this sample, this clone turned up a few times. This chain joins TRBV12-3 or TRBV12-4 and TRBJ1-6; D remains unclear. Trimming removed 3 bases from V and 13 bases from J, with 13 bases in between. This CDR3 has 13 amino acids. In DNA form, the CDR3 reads TGTGCCAGCAGTTTGACCGAAACCTTTCCCCTCCACTTT. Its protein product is CASSLTETFPLHF.

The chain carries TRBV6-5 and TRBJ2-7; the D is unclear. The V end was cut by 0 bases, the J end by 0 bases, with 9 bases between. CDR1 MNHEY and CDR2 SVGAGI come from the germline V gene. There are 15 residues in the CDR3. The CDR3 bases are TGTGCCAGCAGTTACTCGAAAACCCCCTCCTACGAGCAGTACGTC. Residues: CASSYSKTPSYEQYV.

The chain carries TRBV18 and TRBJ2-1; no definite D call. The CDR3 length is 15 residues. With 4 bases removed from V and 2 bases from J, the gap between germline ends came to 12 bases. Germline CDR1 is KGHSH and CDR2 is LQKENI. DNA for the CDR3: TGTGCCAGCTCACAATCGGTGACCGCCTACAATGAGCAGTTCTTC. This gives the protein CASSQSVTAYNEQFF.

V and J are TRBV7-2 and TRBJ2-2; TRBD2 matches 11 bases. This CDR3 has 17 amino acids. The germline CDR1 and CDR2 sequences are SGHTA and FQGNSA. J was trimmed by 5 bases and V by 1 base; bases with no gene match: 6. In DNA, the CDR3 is TGTGCCAGCAGCTTAGATAGCGGGGGGGCCGCGACCGGGGAGCTGTTTTTT. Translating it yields CASSLDSGGAATGELFF.

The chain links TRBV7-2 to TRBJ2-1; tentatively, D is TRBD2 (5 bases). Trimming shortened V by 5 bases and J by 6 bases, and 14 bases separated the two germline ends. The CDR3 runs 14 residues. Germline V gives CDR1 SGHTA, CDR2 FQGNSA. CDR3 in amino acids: CASSLRGSTNEQFF. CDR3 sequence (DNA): TGTGCCAGCAGCCTCCGCGGGTCAACCAATGAGCAGTTCTTC.

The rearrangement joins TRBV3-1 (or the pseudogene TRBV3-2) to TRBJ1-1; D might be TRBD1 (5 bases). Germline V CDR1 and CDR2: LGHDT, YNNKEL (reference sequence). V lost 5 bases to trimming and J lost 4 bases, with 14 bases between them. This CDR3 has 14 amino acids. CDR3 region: CASSSQGVPTEAFF. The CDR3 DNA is TGTGCCAGCAGCTCGCAAGGGGTCCCCACTGAAGCTTTCTTT.

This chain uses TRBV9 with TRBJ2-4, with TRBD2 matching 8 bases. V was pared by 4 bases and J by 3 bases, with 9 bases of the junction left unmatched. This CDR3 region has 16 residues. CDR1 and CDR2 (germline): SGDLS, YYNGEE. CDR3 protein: CASSRTPGGDKNIQYF. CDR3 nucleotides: TGTGCCAGCAGCCGAACCCCGGGGGGGGACAAAAACATTCAGTACTTC.

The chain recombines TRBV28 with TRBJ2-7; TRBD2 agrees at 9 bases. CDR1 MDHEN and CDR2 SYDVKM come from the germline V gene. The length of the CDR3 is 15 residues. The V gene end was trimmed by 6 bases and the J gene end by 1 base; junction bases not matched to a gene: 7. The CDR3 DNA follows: TGTGCCAGCAGCTCCACGGGACTAGCTTCCTACGAGCAGTACGTC. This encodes CASSSTGLASYEQYV.

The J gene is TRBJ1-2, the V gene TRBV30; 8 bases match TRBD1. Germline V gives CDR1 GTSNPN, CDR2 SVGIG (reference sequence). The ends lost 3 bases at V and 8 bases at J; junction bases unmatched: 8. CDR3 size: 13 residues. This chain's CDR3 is CAWRVQGGGGYTF. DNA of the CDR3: TGTGCCTGGAGGGTACAGGGGGGAGGCGGCTACACCTTC.

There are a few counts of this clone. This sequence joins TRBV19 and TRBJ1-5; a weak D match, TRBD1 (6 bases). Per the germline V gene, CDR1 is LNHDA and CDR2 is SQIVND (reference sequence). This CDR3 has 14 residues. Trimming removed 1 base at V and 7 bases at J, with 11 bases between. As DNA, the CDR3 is TGTGCCAGTAGTATAGTTCCAGGGGAGCAGCCCCAGCATTTT. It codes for CASSIVPGEQPQHF.

For the CDR3, the DNA is TGTGCCAGCAGCCATCGTCACATTTCGGACCGTCGTGGGAGGCTACATCGCGAGCAGTACGTC. Protein product: CASSHRHISDRRGRLHREQYV. The gene calls are TRBV21-1 and TRBJ2-7; the DNA was not compared with TRBD2, the D call given in the table. TRBV21-1 is noted as a pseudogene. This CDR3 has 21 residues.

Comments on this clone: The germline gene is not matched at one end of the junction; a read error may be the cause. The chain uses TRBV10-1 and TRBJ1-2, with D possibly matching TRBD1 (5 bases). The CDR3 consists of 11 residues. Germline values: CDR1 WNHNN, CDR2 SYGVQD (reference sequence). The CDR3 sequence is CATSAGFGYTF. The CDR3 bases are TGCGCCACCAGTGCAGGGTTTGGCTACACCTTC.

CDR3 coding DNA: TGTGCCAGCAGCTTAGGAGGCTGGGAAACAGATACGCAGTATTTT. Translation: CASSLGGWETDTQYF. J is TRBJ2-3 and V is TRBV7-9; D not certain. Trimming removed 1 base from V and 3 bases from J, with 11 bases in between. CDR1 and CDR2 (germline): SEHNR, FQNEAQ (reference sequence). This CDR3 contains 15 residues.

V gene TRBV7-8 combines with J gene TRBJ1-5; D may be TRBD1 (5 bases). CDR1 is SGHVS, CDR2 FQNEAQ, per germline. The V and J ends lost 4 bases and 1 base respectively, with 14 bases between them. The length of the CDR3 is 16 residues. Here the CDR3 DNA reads TGTGCCAGCAGCTCCCTTAACGGGGGAAGCAATCAGCCCCAGCATTTT. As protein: CASSSLNGGSNQPQHF.

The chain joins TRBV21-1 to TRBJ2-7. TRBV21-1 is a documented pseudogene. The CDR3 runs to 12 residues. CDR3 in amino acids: CASSHLTYEQYV. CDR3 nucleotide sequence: TGTGCCAGCAGCCACCTTACCTACGAGCAGTACGTC.

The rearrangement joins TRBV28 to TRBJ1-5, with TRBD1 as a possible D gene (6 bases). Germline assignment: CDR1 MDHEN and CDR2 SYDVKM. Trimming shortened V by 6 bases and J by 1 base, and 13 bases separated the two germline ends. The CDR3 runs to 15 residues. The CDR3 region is CASSYIDRSNQPQHF. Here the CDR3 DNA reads TGTGCCAGCAGCTACATTGACAGGAGCAATCAGCCCCAGCATTTT. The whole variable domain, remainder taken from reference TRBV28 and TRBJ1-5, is DVKVTQSSRYLVKRTGEKVFLECVQDMDHENMFWYRQDPGLGLRLIYFSYDVKMKEKGDIPEGYSVSREKKERFSLILESASTNQTSMYLCASSYIDRSNQPQHFGDGTRLSIL.

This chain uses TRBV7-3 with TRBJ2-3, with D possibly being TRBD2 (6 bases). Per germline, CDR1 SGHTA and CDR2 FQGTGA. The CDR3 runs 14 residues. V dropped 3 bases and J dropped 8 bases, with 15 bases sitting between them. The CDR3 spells CASSFNSGEGTQYF. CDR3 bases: TGTGCCAGCAGCTTCAATAGCGGCGAGGGTACGCAGTATTTT. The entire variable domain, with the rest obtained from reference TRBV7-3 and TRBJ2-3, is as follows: GAGVSQTPSNKVTEKGKYVELRCDPISGHTALYWYRQSLGQGPEFLIYFQGTGAADDSGLPNDRFFAVRPEGSVSTLKIQRTERGDSAVYLCASSFNSGEGTQYFGPGTRLTVL.

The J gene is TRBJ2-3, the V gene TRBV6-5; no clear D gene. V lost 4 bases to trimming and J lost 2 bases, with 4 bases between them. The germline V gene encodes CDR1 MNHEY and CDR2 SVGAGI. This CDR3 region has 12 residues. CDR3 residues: CASSSLTDTQYF. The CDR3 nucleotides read TGTGCCAGCAGTTCACTCACAGATACGCAGTATTTT.

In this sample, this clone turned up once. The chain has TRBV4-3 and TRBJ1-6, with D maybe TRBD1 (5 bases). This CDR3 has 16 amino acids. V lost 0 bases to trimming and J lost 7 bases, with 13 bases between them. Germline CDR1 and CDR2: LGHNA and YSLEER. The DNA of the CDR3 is TGCGCCAGCAGCCAAGATCTAAGGGGTCGGAATTCACCCCTCCACTTT. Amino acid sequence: CASSQDLRGRNSPLHF.